The 10 T cell receptor beta chains presented below share a single source sample, sequenced in a study of T cell responses to AZD1222 COVID-19 vaccine. Clones were read by immunoSEQ multiplex PCR, and TCRdb kept only the in-frame ones, dropping some. This sample carries fewer than 200,000 clones, roughly nine tenths of them seen once, and the ten largest clones take 1.9%. The starting material was peripheral blood, obtained on day 0 of AZD1222 vaccination. The origin of the receptors is an adult in good health.

The J gene is TRBJ1-3, the V gene TRBV2; D gene ambiguous. The CDR3 consists of 14 residues. The V end lost 3 bases, the J end lost 7 bases, and 13 bases lay between the germline ends. Germline CDR1 SNHLY, CDR2 FYNNEI. This CDR3 reads CASSENRKTNTIYF. The DNA for the CDR3 is TGTGCCAGCAGTGAGAACAGAAAAACGAACACCATATATTTT.

This clone has more than one count but fewer than ten. The V gene is TRBV10-3, the J gene TRBJ1-1; D not certain. V gave up 8 bases and J gave up 8 bases, with 15 bases separating them. Germline values: CDR1 ENHRY, CDR2 SYGVKD. The CDR3 is made up of 12 amino acids. The DNA for the CDR3 is TGTGCCATCGGACCACACCCCAAGGAAGCTTTCTTT. Its protein is CAIGPHPKEAFF.

The V and J genes are TRBV30 and TRBJ1-2; 8 bases align to TRBD1. There are 12 residues in the CDR3. The trim removed 4 bases at V and 7 bases at J, leaving 5 bases unmatched. The germline V gene encodes CDR1 GTSNPN and CDR2 SVGIG (reference sequence). The CDR3 DNA sequence: TGTGCCTGGACACGGACAGGGATTGGCTACACCTTC. It is translated as CAWTRTGIGYTF.

The V gene is TRBV12-3 or TRBV12-4, the J gene TRBJ1-5; D remains ambiguous. The length of the CDR3 is 11 residues. V lost 4 bases and J 6 bases, leaving 4 bases between the germline ends. The chain's CDR3 is CASSSGQPQHF. CDR3 DNA sequence: TGTGCCAGCAGTTCGGGTCAGCCCCAGCATTTT.

This chain joins TRBV28 and TRBJ1-5, with a weak D call TRBD1 (5 bases). This CDR3 contains 16 residues. Looked up from germline, CDR1 is MDHEN and CDR2 is SYDVKM. Trimming removed 11 bases at V and 0 bases at J, with 20 bases between. This chain's CDR3 is CASLSWGRTSNQPQHF. In DNA form, the CDR3 reads TGTGCCTCTCTTTCGTGGGGCAGGACTAGCAATCAGCCCCAGCATTTT.

This clone was detected a few times. The chain employs TRBV30 and TRBJ1-2; no clear D. V was trimmed by 6 bases and J by 7 bases, leaving 12 bases between them. Per germline, CDR1 GTSNPN and CDR2 SVGIG (reference sequence). CDR3 length: 11 amino acids. CDR3 DNA sequence: TGTGCCTGTTACACAAGGGCTGGCTACACCTTC. It is translated as CACYTRAGYTF.

The chain uses TRBV2 and TRBJ2-7, with TRBD1 matching 10 bases. The junction had 3 bases not matched to a gene; V was cut back by 6 bases and J by 7 bases. Germline V gene sequence: CDR1 SNHLY, CDR2 FYNNEI. The CDR3 has 12 residues. CDR3 sequence: CASRWTGGEQYF. CDR3 DNA: TGTGCCAGCAGATGGACAGGGGGGGAGCAGTACTTC.

This clone was counted a single time. The chain is built from TRBV19 and TRBJ1-2, with 7 bases matching TRBD1. Germline V lookup: CDR1 LNHDA, CDR2 SQIVND (reference sequence). The V gene end was trimmed by 3 bases and the J gene end by 2 bases; junction bases not matched to a gene: 3. The CDR3 runs to 14 residues. CDR3 sequence: CASSIGRGNYGYTF. CDR3 in DNA: TGTGCCAGTAGTATTGGCAGGGGGAACTATGGCTACACCTTC.

This chain joins TRBV2 and TRBJ1-6; D is perhaps TRBD1 (5 bases). Trimming left V 7 bases short and J 7 bases short, with 20 bases between. CDR1 and CDR2 (germline): SNHLY, FYNNEI. CDR3 length equals 16 residues. The CDR3 bases are TGTGCCAGCACCGGAGACAGTCCCTCCGGGAATTCACCCCTCCACTTT. This encodes CASTGDSPSGNSPLHF.

The V call is TRBV14, the J call TRBJ1-1; D not resolved. Deletions cut 1 base from V and 4 bases from J, with 7 bases between. Per germline, CDR1 SGHDN and CDR2 FVKESK. The CDR3 consists of 13 residues. In nucleotides, the CDR3 is TGTGCCAGCAGCCAAGGAACGGCCACTGAAGCTTTCTTT. Amino acid sequence: CASSQGTATEAFF. Full variable domain (remainder filled in from reference TRBV14 and TRBJ1-1): EAGVTQFPSHSVIEKGQTVTLRCDPISGHDNLYWYRRVMGKEIKFLLHFVKESKQDESGMPNNRFLAERTGGTYSTLKVQPAELEDSGVYFCASSQGTATEAFFGQGTRLTVV.